Included here is one T cell receptor (beta chain) sequence, with context. Its specificity is unknown. CDR1 is SEHNR and CDR2 is FQNEAQ in the germline V gene (reference sequence). CDR3 length equals 15 residues. V lost 2 bases, J lost 10 bases, and 15 bases lay in between. This table comes from immunoSEQ multiplex PCR, and its TCRdb copy is limited to in-frame clones, with some not included. The profile shows about 110,000 clones, around 87% of them singletons. The sample is drawn from a study of T cell responses to AZD1222 COVID-19 vaccine. Turning to the study itself: Pooling was applied to second doses at about 4 or about 12 weeks.

General study findings and limits: Epitopes outside B.1.351 and B.1.1.7 mutated regions reportedly drew nearly half of spike TCRs. Most donors were white British and more were female, and clonal diversity was possibly underestimated. Sampling captured repertoires only after the peak T cell response.

The clonotype originates from an adult in good health. This chain links TRBV7-9 with TRBJ1-6; D unclear. This specimen consisted of peripheral blood, obtained on day 0 of AZD1222 vaccination. The CDR3 DNA reads TGTGCCAGCAGCTTATTAGACGACCTGGGGTCACCCCTCCACTTT. This sequence encodes CASSLLDDLGSPLHF.